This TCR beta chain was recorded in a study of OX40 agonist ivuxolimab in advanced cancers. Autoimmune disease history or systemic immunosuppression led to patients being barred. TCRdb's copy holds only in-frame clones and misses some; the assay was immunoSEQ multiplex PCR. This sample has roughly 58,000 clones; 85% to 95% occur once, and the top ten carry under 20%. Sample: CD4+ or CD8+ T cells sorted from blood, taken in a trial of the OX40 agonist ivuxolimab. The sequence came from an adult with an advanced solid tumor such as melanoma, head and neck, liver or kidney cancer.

The CDR3 DNA reads as TGTGCCAGCTCACCGGAAGTTTATAATGGGCCCTACGAGCAGTACTTC. Protein product: CASSPEVYNGPYEQYF. J is TRBJ2-7 and V is TRBV18; no definite D call. V dropped 3 bases and J dropped 2 bases, with 17 bases sitting between them. Germline V gene lookup returns CDR1 KGHSH and CDR2 LQKENI. The CDR3 spans 16 residues.